This TCR beta chain was recorded in a study of T cell responses to AZD1222 COVID-19 vaccine. Study details: Investigators merged groups given second doses at roughly 4 or roughly 12 weeks. The study's findings and limits: As reported, nearly half of all spike-specific TCRs target variant regions that are unmutated. Spike-specific TCR breadth rose after two AZD1222 doses, and depth rose as well. There were mostly white British donors and more females than males, and clonal diversity was possibly underestimated.

The germline CDR1 and CDR2 sequences are SGHTA and FQGNSA. This CDR3 is 15 amino acids long. V was cut by 5 bases and J by 5 bases, with 18 bases left in between. Generated by immunoSEQ multiplex PCR, the TCRdb table keeps only in-frame clones and is missing some. The sample holds about 72,000 clones; 87% are singletons and the top ten take about 25%. Details on this clone: What it recognizes is unknown.

This TCR came from an adult in good health. The sequencing here drew on peripheral blood, taken on day 0 of AZD1222 vaccination. This chain joins TRBV7-2 and TRBJ1-1; no clear D. The CDR3 DNA reads TGTGCCAGCAGCCCAAGCGGAAACGCCCGTACTGAAGCTTTCTTT. Its translation is CASSPSGNARTEAFF.